Listed here are 8 T cell receptor beta chains from one sample, sequenced in a study of regulatory T cells in long-lasting Graves disease. Arm-PCR of CDR3 regions with iRepertoire HTBI primers generated TCR beta libraries. One entry per CDR3 protein, called by TCRdb with MiXCR from the multiplex PCR reads. In the table there are over 300,000 distinct CDR3 sequences, about 16% of which are singletons. Noted time point: newly diagnosed GD, antithyroid drugs for less than 3 months. From RNA extracted from PBMCs, the TCR library was made. Sequencing used peripheral blood mononuclear cells (PBMCs), obtained at new diagnosis, from a patient treated with antithyroid drugs. All receptors come from a female donor with Graves disease.

This chain links TRBV12-3 or TRBV12-4 with TRBJ2-7; no firm D call. The CDR3 extends over 13 amino acids. Trimming shortened V by 5 bases and J by 2 bases, and 10 bases separated the two germline ends. CDR3: CASSENRAYEQYF. The CDR3 nucleotides read TGTGCCAGCAGTGAAAATAGAGCCTACGAGCAGTACTTC.

This clonotype has a handful of counts. This clone may be a read error of a much larger clone one base away. The final CDR3 position lacks the conserved phenylalanine or tryptophan, pointing to a likely read error. The V gene is TRBV11-2, the J gene TRBJ2-5; 9 bases line up with TRBD1. V dropped 5 bases and J dropped 3; count of bases not matched to a gene: 7. The CDR3 length is 15 residues. Germline assignment: CDR1 SGHAT and CDR2 FQNNGV. The CDR3 protein is CASSDTQGAEETQYL. CDR3 nucleotide sequence: TGTGCCAGCAGCGACACACAGGGGGCAGAAGAGACCCAGTACCTC.

The chain uses TRBV20-1 and TRBJ2-7; TRBD2 matches 13 bases. CDR1 DFQATT and CDR2 SNEGSKA come from the germline V gene (reference sequence). V shed 6 bases and J 4 bases; nucleotides not matched to a gene: 6. This CDR3 region has 14 residues. In DNA form, the CDR3 reads TGCAGTGCGAGGACTAGCGGGAGTAGGTACGAGCAGTACTTC. Translation gives CSARTSGSRYEQYF.

The table lists this clonotype with many counts. The chain employs TRBV6-1 and TRBJ1-1, with TRBD1 as a possible D gene (6 bases). Germline V gives CDR1 MNHNS, CDR2 SASEGT. Trimming cost V 2 bases and J 0 bases, with 10 bases left between them. The CDR3 contains 15 residues. As DNA, the CDR3 is TGTGCCAGCAGTGAACCGGGGGCGATGAACACTGAAGCTTTCTTT. As protein: CASSEPGAMNTEAFF.

The gene calls are TRBV20-1 and TRBJ2-6; D is ambiguous. Germline V gene lookup returns CDR1 DFQATT and CDR2 SNEGSKA (reference sequence). The CDR3 extends over 14 amino acids. Between the trimmed V and J ends, which lost 3 bases and 0 bases, there was a span of 6 bases. The CDR3, as DNA: TGCAGTGCTAGCGCGATCTCTGGGGCCAACGTCCTGACTTTC. This codes for CSASAISGANVLTF.

This clonotype was recorded many times. This chain uses TRBV29-1 with TRBJ1-1; D uncertain. There are 13 residues in the CDR3. CDR1 and CDR2 from the germline V gene are SQVTM and ANQGSEA. Trimming removed 8 bases at V and 1 base at J, with 14 bases between. The CDR3 DNA follows: TGCAGCATGAGAGGGCTGTGGAACACTGAAGCTTTCTTT. It encodes CSMRGLWNTEAFF.

The chain combines TRBV11-2 with TRBJ2-3; D unresolved. V lost 1 base and J 3 bases, leaving 8 bases between the germline ends. CDR3 size: 14 residues. Germline V gene sequence: CDR1 SGHAT, CDR2 FQNNGV. The CDR3 sequence is CASSLGVNTDTQYF. DNA for the CDR3: TGTGCCAGCAGCTTAGGGGTCAATACAGATACGCAGTATTTT.

V gene TRBV19 combines with J gene TRBJ2-7, with a weak D call TRBD1 (6 bases). The CDR3 sequence is 15 residues long. With 3 bases removed from V and 0 bases from J, the gap between germline ends came to 12 bases. Germline loops: CDR1 LNHDA, CDR2 SQIVND (reference sequence). The CDR3 DNA sequence: TGTGCCAGTAGTATTCAGGGGTCGATCTCCTACGAGCAGTACTTC. Translating it yields CASSIQGSISYEQYF.